This is a list of T cell receptor beta chains from one sample in a study of T cells after posttransplantation cyclophosphamide. Sequencing used immunoSEQ multiplex PCR; TCRdb keeps in-frame clones, though not all of them. The top ten clones hold 14% to 15% of a sample with fewer than 40,000 clones, 70% to 90% of them seen once. The sample was PBMCs. These receptors all stem from a woman aged 40 to 50 with a blood cancer, CMV-positive, and with a related stem cell donor. The CDR3 runs from the conserved cysteine through the conserved F or W. A D gene is named only where the DNA matches it firmly. Clone size, where shown, is once, few, many, or a class for clones that have expanded.

CDR3nt: TGTGCCAGCAGCTTAGGAGGGTCGGGGGGAGAGACCCAGTACTTC
CDR3aa: CASSLGGSGGETQYF
d_gene: TRBD2
abundance: -
j_gene: TRBJ2-5
v_gene: TRBV7-9

CDR3nt: TGTGCCAGCGGGGACAGTGGAATAAGCTATGGCTACACCTTC
CDR3aa: CASGDSGISYGYTF
d_gene: TRBD1
abundance: -
j_gene: TRBJ1-2
v_gene: TRBV9

CDR3nt: TGCGCCAGCAGCCCAATCGGGGTCAGCGGCTATGGCTACACCTTC
CDR3aa: CASSPIGVSGYGYTF
d_gene: -
abundance: -
j_gene: TRBJ1-2
v_gene: TRBV4-1

CDR3nt: TGTGCCAGCAGCCGGGTCCCCAATCAGCCCCAGCATTTT
CDR3aa: CASSRVPNQPQHF
d_gene: -
abundance: -
j_gene: TRBJ1-5
v_gene: TRBV5-4

CDR3nt: TGCGCCAGCAGCCAAGACCCAGGAGGGGAGACCCAGTACTTC
CDR3aa: CASSQDPGGETQYF
d_gene: -
abundance: once
j_gene: TRBJ2-5
v_gene: TRBV4-3

CDR3nt: TGTGCCAGCGGCGGAGGGGGACAGGGTTTGGCCGGGGAGCTGTTTTTT
CDR3aa: CASGGGGQGLAGELFF
d_gene: TRBD1
abundance: -
j_gene: TRBJ2-2
v_gene: TRBV5-4

CDR3nt: TGTGCCAGCAGCTTGGAACAGGGGGTAATGTCTGGAAACACCATATATTTT
CDR3aa: CASSLEQGVMSGNTIYF
d_gene: TRBD1
abundance: -
j_gene: TRBJ1-3
v_gene: TRBV5-6

CDR3nt: TGTGCCAGCAGCGTAGACAGTACCTACAATGAGCAGTTCTTC
CDR3aa: CASSVDSTYNEQFF
d_gene: -
abundance: -
j_gene: TRBJ2-1
v_gene: TRBV7-2

CDR3nt: TGCGCCAGCAGCATGGACAGGGCGGACACCGGGGAGCTGTTTTTT
CDR3aa: CASSMDRADTGELFF
d_gene: TRBD1
abundance: -
j_gene: TRBJ2-2
v_gene: TRBV5-1

CDR3nt: TGTGCCAGCACCACAGGGGGGACTGAAGCTTTCTTT
CDR3aa: CASTTGGTEAFF
d_gene: TRBD1
abundance: -
j_gene: TRBJ1-1
v_gene: TRBV25-1

CDR3nt: TGCGCCAGCAGCTTGTATGCGGGGGCTTCCACAGATACGCAGTATTTT
CDR3aa: CASSLYAGASTDTQYF
d_gene: -
abundance: once
j_gene: TRBJ2-3
v_gene: TRBV5-1

CDR3nt: TGTGCCAGCAGTTTCCTCACCCGGGGGAGGAACACCGGGGAGCTGTTTTTT
CDR3aa: CASSFLTRGRNTGELFF
d_gene: -
abundance: -
j_gene: TRBJ2-2
v_gene: TRBV28

CDR3nt: TGCACATTACAGGGTACCTACGAGCAGTACTTC
CDR3aa: CTLQGTYEQYF
d_gene: -
abundance: -
j_gene: TRBJ2-7
v_gene: TRBV20-1

CDR3nt: TGTGCCAGTAGTATAGTCCCAGGGGGCGTTCAGCCCCAGCATTTT
CDR3aa: CASSIVPGGVQPQHF
d_gene: TRBD1
abundance: -
j_gene: TRBJ1-5
v_gene: TRBV19

CDR3nt: TGTGCCAGCAGCCCCGGGGGGCGGGATGAGCAGTTCTTC
CDR3aa: CASSPGGRDEQFF
d_gene: -
abundance: -
j_gene: TRBJ2-1
v_gene: TRBV5-6

CDR3nt: TGTGCCAGCGGCAATAGCGGGGGGGCCACGGATACGCAGTATTTT
CDR3aa: CASGNSGGATDTQYF
d_gene: TRBD2
abundance: few
j_gene: TRBJ2-3
v_gene: TRBV7-3